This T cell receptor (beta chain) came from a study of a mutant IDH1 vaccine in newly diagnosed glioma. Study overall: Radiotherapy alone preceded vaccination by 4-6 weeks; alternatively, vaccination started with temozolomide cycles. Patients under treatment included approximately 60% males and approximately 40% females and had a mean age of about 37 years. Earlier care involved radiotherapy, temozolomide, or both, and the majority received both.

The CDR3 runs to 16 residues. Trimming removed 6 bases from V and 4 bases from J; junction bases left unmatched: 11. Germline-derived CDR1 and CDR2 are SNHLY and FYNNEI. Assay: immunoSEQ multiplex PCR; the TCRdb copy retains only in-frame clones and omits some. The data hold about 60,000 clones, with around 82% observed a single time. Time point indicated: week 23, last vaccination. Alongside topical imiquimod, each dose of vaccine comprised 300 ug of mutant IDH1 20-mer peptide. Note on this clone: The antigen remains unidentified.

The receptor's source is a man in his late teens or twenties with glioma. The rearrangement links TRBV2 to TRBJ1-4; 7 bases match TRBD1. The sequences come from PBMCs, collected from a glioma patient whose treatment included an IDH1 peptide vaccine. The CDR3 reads CASSREWDSFNEKLFF. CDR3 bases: TGTGCCAGCAGCAGGGAGTGGGACAGCTTTAATGAAAAACTGTTTTTT.